The 21 T cell receptor beta chains below were found in one sample sequenced in a study of T-cell memory formation after mild COVID-19. Via MiXCR, TCRdb re-called the 5' RACE reads, giving one row per CDR3 protein. The sample carries roughly 350,000 distinct CDR3 sequences, 20% to 25% recorded once. Sequencing used PBMCs or a T cell subset sorted from them (not recorded which). All receptors come from an adult woman who had mild COVID-19 (a few samples of this study predate the infection). Cell type and time point are not known.

This chain connects TRBV5-1 to TRBJ2-3; 8 positions agree with TRBD2. Per the germline V gene, CDR1 is SGHRS and CDR2 is YFSETQ. The length of the CDR3 is 16 residues. V was pared by 4 bases and J by 2 bases, with 9 bases of the junction left unmatched. The CDR3 reads CASSHPGTRFTDTQYF. CDR3 sequence (DNA): TGCGCCAGCAGCCATCCGGGGACTAGGTTCACAGATACGCAGTATTTT.

The genes are TRBV7-9 and TRBJ2-6; possibly TRBD2 for D (6 bases). Deletions cut 4 bases from V and 4 bases from J, with 26 bases between. The CDR3 is 20 amino acids. Germline CDR1 SEHNR, CDR2 FQNEAQ (reference sequence). CDR3 loop: CASSSQAAGFSGSGANVLTF. The CDR3 DNA is TGTGCCAGCAGCTCCCAGGCGGCGGGGTTCTCCGGCTCCGGGGCCAACGTCCTGACTTTC.

The chain has TRBV18 and TRBJ2-2, with D possibly being TRBD1 (5 bases). From germline, CDR1 is KGHSH and CDR2 LQKENI. The CDR3 runs to 13 residues. Deletions cut 8 bases from V and 1 base from J, with 8 bases between. CDR3 residues: CASQTVNTGELFF. CDR3 sequence (DNA): TGTGCCAGCCAGACAGTGAACACCGGGGAGCTGTTTTTT.

The chain is built from TRBV28 and TRBJ2-7, with 14 bases fitting TRBD2. The CDR3 sequence is 19 residues long. Per the germline V gene, CDR1 is MDHEN and CDR2 is SYDVKM. Trimming at V came to 4 bases and at J to 2 bases, leaving 13 bases not matched to a gene. The CDR3 DNA sequence: TGTGCCAGCAGTTCGACTAGCGGGAGGGCCCAGACAAAACCCTACGAGCAGTACTTC. Translation: CASSSTSGRAQTKPYEQYF.

This rearrangement joins TRBV29-1 to TRBJ1-1; D may be TRBD1 (6 bases). The germline CDR1 and CDR2 sequences are SQVTM and ANQGSEA. CDR3 length equals 16 residues. V was trimmed by 4 bases and J by 5 bases, leaving 23 bases between them. The CDR3 here is CSVGGQNLGLGTEAFF. The CDR3 coding sequence is TGCAGCGTTGGAGGACAGAACTTAGGGCTAGGAACTGAAGCTTTCTTT.

The chain couples TRBV6-1 to TRBJ1-2; TRBD1 agrees at 8 bases. The CDR3 has 15 amino acids. The V and J ends lost 2 bases and 8 bases, in that order; junction bases with no gene match: 10. Germline V gives CDR1 MNHNS, CDR2 SASEGT. The CDR3 here is CASSESGTGLRGYTF. In DNA, the CDR3 is TGTGCCAGCAGTGAATCGGGGACAGGTCTTAGGGGCTACACCTTC.

The J gene is TRBJ1-6, the V gene TRBV7-8; 10 nucleotides agree with TRBD1. This CDR3 is 17 amino acids long. The V segment lost 0 bases and the J segment 8 bases; nucleotides outside the gene matches: 7. The V gene's germline CDR1 is SGHVS and CDR2 FQNEAQ. The CDR3 DNA reads as TGTGCCAGCAGCTTAGCTTTCGGACAGGGGGGATATTCACCCCTCCACTTT. This sequence encodes CASSLAFGQGGYSPLHF.

V and J are TRBV7-8 and TRBJ2-1; a possible D gene is TRBD2 (6 bases). V was clipped by 3 bases and J by 6 bases, with 12 bases between them. CDR3 length: 14 amino acids. CDR1 SGHVS and CDR2 FQNEAQ come from the germline V gene. Written as DNA, the CDR3 is TGTGCCAGCAGCTTTCAGACTAGGCTCAATGAGCAGTTCTTC. Translating gives CASSFQTRLNEQFF.

This rearrangement joins TRBV19 to TRBJ1-1; TRBD1 matches 7 bases. With V trimmed by 9 bases and J by 11 bases, 6 bases remained unmatched. This CDR3 is built from 10 residues. The V gene's germline CDR1 is LNHDA and CDR2 SQIVND (reference sequence). In DNA form, the CDR3 reads TGTGCCAGCACCAGGGGGACGGCTTTCTTT. Protein: CASTRGTAFF.

The chain joins TRBV7-9 to TRBJ1-5; D is ambiguous. In germline, CDR1 is SEHNR, CDR2 FQNEAQ (reference sequence). The V and J ends lost 0 bases and 4 bases respectively, with 10 bases between them. This CDR3 contains 15 residues. The CDR3 protein is CASSLAGAGNQPQHF. DNA for the CDR3: TGTGCCAGCAGCTTAGCGGGAGCCGGGAATCAGCCCCAGCATTTT.

This clonotype was seen a few times. The genes are TRBV4-3 and TRBJ2-2, with 8 positions matching TRBD1. Germline assignment: CDR1 LGHNA and CDR2 YSLEER. The CDR3 loop spans 16 amino acids. Losses at the gene ends were 1 base for V and 2 bases for J; bases not matched to a gene: 3. In nucleotides, the CDR3 is TGCGCCAGCAGCCAAGGGCAGGGGGCTAACACCGGGGAGCTGTTTTTT. Its translation: CASSQGQGANTGELFF.

This chain connects TRBV7-9 to TRBJ2-7, with D uncertain. Germline loops: CDR1 SEHNR, CDR2 FQNEAQ (reference sequence). Trimming shortened V by 1 base and J by 8 bases, and 12 bases separated the two germline ends. This CDR3 region has 13 residues. The CDR3 DNA reads TGTGCCAGCAGCTTAGAAGGACCCATCAAGCAGTACTTC. Amino acids: CASSLEGPIKQYF.

There are a few counts of this clonotype. The chain carries TRBV20-1 and TRBJ1-6; D is undetermined. Germline V CDR1 and CDR2: DFQATT, SNEGSKA (reference sequence). The V end lost 3 bases, the J end lost 8 bases, and 14 bases lay between the germline ends. The CDR3 extends over 14 amino acids. Written as DNA, the CDR3 is TGCAGTGCTAGTAAGGTTACGGTTGATTCACCCCTCCACTTT. Amino acid sequence: CSASKVTVDSPLHF.

V is TRBV29-1 and J is TRBJ1-2; 8 bases fit TRBD1. The CDR3 contains 13 residues. Germline values: CDR1 SQVTM, CDR2 ANQGSEA. V trimming: 4 bases; J trimming: 2 bases; junction bases outside the gene matches: 3. Here the CDR3 reads CSVAGQGNYGYTF. The CDR3 DNA reads as TGCAGCGTTGCCGGACAGGGAAACTATGGCTACACCTTC.

The gene calls are TRBV19 and TRBJ1-5; TRBD1 might be the D (6 bases). The V and J ends lost 7 bases and 5 bases respectively, with 18 bases between them. The CDR3 covers 15 residues. The germline V gene encodes CDR1 LNHDA and CDR2 SQIVND (reference sequence). CDR3 sequence reads: CASTTGHRGYQPQHF. The DNA for the CDR3 is TGTGCCAGTACCACAGGGCATCGCGGGTATCAGCCCCAGCATTTT.

The chain carries TRBV20-1 and TRBJ2-5; 8 positions agree with TRBD2. V lost 6 bases to trimming and J lost 4 bases; unmatched junction nucleotides: 7. This CDR3 has 13 amino acids. Per the germline V gene, CDR1 is DFQATT and CDR2 is SNEGSKA (reference sequence). The chain's CDR3 is CSAQAGARETQYF. The CDR3 nucleotides read TGCAGTGCACAAGCGGGAGCCCGAGAGACCCAGTACTTC.

The genes are TRBV5-5 and TRBJ2-2; 10 bases agree with TRBD1. The CDR3 spans 15 residues. Germline V gene sequence: CDR1 SGHKS, CDR2 YYEKEE (reference sequence). J lost 6 bases, V lost 4 bases, and 6 bases had no gene match. The CDR3, as DNA: TGTGCCAGCAGCCCAGACAGGGGGCCTGCCGGGGAGCTGTTTTTT. Amino acid sequence: CASSPDRGPAGELFF.

The V gene is TRBV7-7, the J gene TRBJ2-1; TRBD2 matches 8 bases. CDR3 length equals 14 residues. Germline V gene lookup returns CDR1 SSHAT and CDR2 FNYEAQ (reference sequence). Losses at the gene ends were 5 bases for V and 5 bases for J; bases not matched to a gene: 5. CDR3 amino acids: CASSRGGTDNEQFF. CDR3 coding DNA: TGTGCCAGCAGCCGGGGGGGAACCGACAATGAGCAGTTCTTC.

A few counts support this clonotype. This chain uses TRBV5-1 with TRBJ2-7, with 11 bases lining up with TRBD2. The trim removed 0 bases at V and 5 bases at J, leaving 10 bases unmatched. Germline lookup yields CDR1 SGHRS and CDR2 YFSETQ. CDR3 size: 17 residues. The CDR3 here is CASSLVVAGGMRHEQYF. CDR3 nucleotide sequence: TGCGCCAGCAGCTTGGTGGTAGCGGGAGGGATGCGCCACGAGCAGTACTTC.

V usage is TRBV2 and J usage is TRBJ2-1; D may be TRBD1 (7 bases). The CDR3 sequence is 14 residues long. Germline loops: CDR1 SNHLY, CDR2 FYNNEI. The V gene lost 10 bases and the J gene lost 4 bases, with 17 bases spanning the gap. CDR3 sequence (DNA): TGTGCCATAGGGGGGACAGCCAGATACAATGAGCAGTTCTTC. Protein sequence: CAIGGTARYNEQFF.

This clonotype turned up a few times. The J gene is TRBJ2-3, the V gene TRBV7-9, with TRBD1 matching 7 bases. Looked up from germline, CDR1 is SEHNR and CDR2 is FQNEAQ (reference sequence). The ends lost 5 bases at V and 2 bases at J; junction bases unmatched: 13. CDR3 length: 17 residues. This CDR3 reads CASSPRPGQHYTDTQYF. The CDR3 DNA is TGTGCCAGCAGCCCTAGACCGGGACAGCACTACACAGATACGCAGTATTTT. Based on the CDR3 plus reference TRBV7-9 and TRBJ2-3, the full variable domain is DTGVSQNPRHKITKRGQNVTFRCDPISEHNRLYWYRQTLGQGPEFLTYFQNEAQLEKSRLLSDRFSAERPKGSFSTLEIQRTEQGDSAMYLCASSPRPGQHYTDTQYFGPGTRLTVL.